The 15 T cell receptor beta chains presented below share a single source sample, sequenced in a study of blood T cell repertoires in COVID-19. Profiled with immunoSEQ multiplex PCR; TCRdb holds only in-frame clones, not every one. The sample contains 150,000 to 200,000 clones, around 82% of which appear only once. Sequenced: peripheral blood. The receptors derive from a man in his fifties or sixties with active or convalescent COVID-19.

For the CDR3, the DNA is TGCGCCAGCAGGGGAGCAGGGGTTGGAAACACCATATATTTT. It encodes CASRGAGVGNTIYF. The V and J genes are TRBV10-2 and TRBJ1-3, with D maybe TRBD1 (6 bases). Trimming removed 6 bases at V and 3 bases at J, with 12 bases between. Germline V lookup: CDR1 WSHSY, CDR2 SAAADI. The CDR3 is made up of 14 amino acids.

The chain uses TRBV6-4 and TRBJ2-1; D uncertain. This CDR3 has 14 amino acids. Germline V lookup: CDR1 MRHNA, CDR2 SNTAGT. The germline V and J ends were trimmed by 4 bases and 5 bases, with 12 bases remaining between them. DNA of the CDR3: TGTGCCAGCAGTGTTCTAGGAACGAACAATGAGCAGTTCTTC. As protein: CASSVLGTNNEQFF.

The chain employs TRBV2 and TRBJ1-2; 12 bases are shared with TRBD1. V shed 6 bases, J shed 4 bases, and the junction held 6 bases outside the gene matches. CDR1 is SNHLY, CDR2 FYNNEI, per germline. The CDR3 runs 15 residues. DNA of the CDR3: TGTGCCAGCAGAACCGGGACAGGGGGCCTCTATGGCTACACCTTC. It yields the protein CASRTGTGGLYGYTF.

This CDR3 is CASRTGSYEQYF. In nucleotides, the CDR3 is TGTGCCAGCAGAACAGGTTCCTACGAGCAGTACTTC. The chain uses TRBV2 and TRBJ2-7; tentatively, D is TRBD1 (5 bases). The CDR3 contains 12 residues. The germline V gene has CDR1 SNHLY and CDR2 FYNNEI. V lost 6 bases, J lost 1 base, and 7 bases lay in between.

This sequence joins TRBV10-3 and TRBJ2-5; 7 nucleotides match TRBD2. V gave up 0 bases and J gave up 1 base; unmatched junction bases: 2. The germline gives CDR1 ENHRY, CDR2 SYGVKD. CDR3 length: 15 residues. CDR3 protein: CAISESGGSQETQYF. In DNA, the CDR3 is TGTGCCATCAGTGAGTCGGGGGGGAGCCAAGAGACCCAGTACTTC.

The sample holds a few counts of this clone. This chain connects TRBV23-1 to TRBJ1-2, with D hard to call. TRBV23-1 is recorded as an ORF, its role being uncertain. The CDR3 contains 14 residues. V shed 3 bases and J shed 7 bases, with 15 bases lying between them. The CDR3 spells CASSQYSRGCGYTF. The CDR3 nucleotides read TGCGCCAGCAGTCAGTACAGTCGTGGCTGTGGCTACACCTTC.

This sequence joins TRBV19 and TRBJ1-6; D uncertain. There are 14 residues in the CDR3. The germline gives CDR1 LNHDA, CDR2 SQIVND (reference sequence). Trimming stripped 3 bases from V and 2 bases from J, with 5 bases between. Here the CDR3 DNA reads TGTGCCAGTAGTATCCAGACCTATAATTCACCCCTCCACTTT. Its protein is CASSIQTYNSPLHF.

This clone was seen ten or more times. The CDR3 is CASSYTGNQPQHF. DNA for the CDR3: TGTGCCAGCAGCTATACAGGGAATCAGCCCCAGCATTTT. The chain employs TRBV5-8 and TRBJ1-5; tentative D call: TRBD1 (6 bases). Germline V gene data show CDR1 as SGHTS and CDR2 as YDEGEE. V was shortened by 3 bases and J by 4 bases, with 8 bases between the two germline ends. This CDR3 has 13 amino acids.

This clone turned up a few times. In nucleotides, the CDR3 is TGCGCCAGCAGGCGGGACAGGGTACTCAATGAGCAGTTCTTC. This translates into CASRRDRVLNEQFF. The gene calls are TRBV10-2 and TRBJ2-1; TRBD1 matches 9 bases. The CDR3 contains 14 residues. Trimming removed 6 bases from V and 6 bases from J; junction bases left unmatched: 6. Germline CDR1 is WSHSY and CDR2 is SAAADI.

The chain has TRBV6-5 and TRBJ1-1; possible D gene TRBD1, 5 bases. Germline V gives CDR1 MNHEY, CDR2 SVGAGI. The germline V and J ends were trimmed by 5 bases and 4 bases, with 14 bases remaining between them. CDR3 length equals 14 residues. CDR3 DNA: TGTGCCAGCAGTCCCAGGAGGGGCGGCACTGAAGCTTTCTTT. Residues: CASSPRRGGTEAFF.

This chain links TRBV4-2 with TRBJ2-7; 7 positions agree with TRBD1. The CDR3 spans 16 residues. The germline gives CDR1 LGHNA, CDR2 YNFKEQ. The ends lost 2 bases at V and 6 bases at J; junction bases unmatched: 13. DNA for the CDR3: TGTGCCAGCAGCCAATCAGCGAAGACAGGGACGGGCGAGCAGTACTTC. It codes for CASSQSAKTGTGEQYF.

This clone appeared a single time. J is TRBJ2-4 and V is TRBV7-6; TRBD2 aligns across 9 bases. The CDR3 loop spans 16 amino acids. Losses at the gene ends were 5 bases for V and 7 bases for J; bases not matched to a gene: 12. CDR1 and CDR2 from the germline V gene are SGHVS and FNYEAQ. DNA of the CDR3: TGTGCCAGCAGCCCTATTAGCGGGAGCTCGTCGAACATTCAGTACTTC. Translating it yields CASSPISGSSSNIQYF. The full variable domain, rest sourced from reference TRBV7-6 and TRBJ2-4, is GAGVSQSPRYKVTKRGQDVALRCDPISGHVSLYWYRQALGQGPEFLTYFNYEAQQDKSGLPNDRFSAERPEGSISTLTIQRTEQRDSAMYRCASSPISGSSSNIQYFGAGTRLSVL.

The J gene is TRBJ2-1, the V gene TRBV19; 14 nucleotides match TRBD2. Germline CDR1 LNHDA, CDR2 SQIVND (reference sequence). V lost 6 bases, J lost 7 bases, and 8 bases stayed unmatched. There are 16 residues in the CDR3. CDR3 DNA: TGTGCCAGTAGAGGAGGGACTAGCGGGAGTATGAATGAGCAGTTCTTC. It yields the protein CASRGGTSGSMNEQFF.

V and J are TRBV7-2 and TRBJ2-7; tentative D call: TRBD1 (6 bases). Germline lookup yields CDR1 SGHTA and CDR2 FQGNSA. Trimming stripped 2 bases from V and 2 bases from J, with 10 bases between. This CDR3 region has 14 residues. Here the CDR3 reads CASSLNRATYEQYF. The CDR3 coding sequence is TGTGCCAGCAGCTTAAACAGGGCGACCTACGAGCAGTACTTC.

The V and J genes are TRBV19 and TRBJ2-4; 9 bases fit TRBD2. Germline lookup yields CDR1 LNHDA and CDR2 SQIVND (reference sequence). This CDR3 comprises 16 residues. After removal of 3 bases from V and 1 base from J, the junction contained 4 bases not matched to a gene. CDR3 sequence reads: CASSIRTSDAKNIQYF. CDR3 sequence (DNA): TGTGCCAGTAGTATCAGGACTAGCGACGCCAAAAACATTCAGTACTTC.